The rows below give T cell receptor beta chains drawn from one sample of a study of Siglec-9 on CD8 T cells in melanoma. Data came from immunoSEQ multiplex PCR; TCRdb stores just in-frame clones and leaves some out. Found here are more than 25,000 clones, 75% to 85% of them singletons; the top ten hold 5.8%. Sample: Siglec-9- CD8+ T cells sorted from blood. These receptors came from a human donor in good health. Each CDR3 is given with its conserved first and last residue. The D gene is left open where the match is weak. Some rows have no size entry. The others give once, few or many, or a class for an expanded clone.

cdr3_length j_call d_call clone_size v_call cdr3_aa cdr3_nt
14 TRBJ2-7 - - TRBV27 CASSYSGQLYEQYF TGTGCCAGCAGTTACTCGGGTCAGCTTTACGAGCAGTACTTC
12 TRBJ2-1 - - TRBV11-3 CASSLVGDEQFF TGTGCCAGCAGCTTAGTAGGGGATGAGCAGTTCTTC
16 TRBJ2-7 TRBD2 - TRBV6-1 CASSEARGGPAYEQYF TGTGCCAGCAGTGAAGCGCGGGGGGGGCCTGCCTACGAGCAGTACTTC
15 TRBJ2-1 TRBD2 - TRBV5-8 CASSLLAGVVYEQFF TGTGCCAGCAGCTTGCTTGCGGGAGTGGTATATGAGCAGTTCTTC
15 TRBJ2-5 - - TRBV7-2 CASSLGGGPQETQYF TGTGCCAGCAGCTTAGGGGGAGGACCCCAAGAGACCCAGTACTTC
13 TRBJ1-2 - - TRBV25-1 CASSELLDYGYTF TGTGCCAGCAGTGAATTGTTGGACTATGGCTACACCTTC
15 TRBJ1-4 - - TRBV2 CASSTSPGTNEKLFF TGTGCCAGCAGCACGTCCCCCGGCACTAATGAAAAACTGTTTTTT
15 TRBJ2-1 - - TRBV15 CATSRDTSTQNEQFF TGTGCCACCAGCAGAGATACTAGCACCCAAAATGAGCAGTTCTTC
19 TRBJ2-3 - - TRBV4-1 CASSQDLPLEGLGPYTQYF TGCGCCAGCAGCCAAGATCTCCCTCTTGAGGGGCTAGGGCCCTATACGCAGTATTTT
13 TRBJ2-3 - - TRBV27 CASSLSSTDTQYF TGTGCCAGCTCCCTGTCTAGCACAGATACGCAGTATTTT
13 TRBJ1-1 TRBD1 - TRBV10-3 CAISESQGHLAFF TGTGCCATCAGTGAGTCACAGGGGCATTTGGCTTTCTTT
15 TRBJ1-2 - once TRBV7-9 CASSLARQTSYGYTF TGTGCCAGCAGCTTAGCGCGGCAGACCTCTTATGGCTACACCTTC
14 TRBJ1-4 - - TRBV27 CASSPFVSGEKLFF TGTGCCAGCAGTCCCTTCGTCTCGGGGGAAAAACTGTTTTTT
14 TRBJ2-1 TRBD1 - TRBV7-3 CASSPMTGGGEQFF TGTGCCAGCAGCCCTATGACAGGGGGCGGTGAGCAGTTCTTC
15 TRBJ2-3 TRBD2 once TRBV27 CASSRAGGPPDTQYF TGTGCCAGCAGTCGAGCGGGGGGGCCGCCAGATACGCAGTATTTT
14 TRBJ2-3 - - TRBV4-1 CASSHVKQPSTQYF TGCGCCAGCAGCCACGTAAAACAGCCGAGTACGCAGTATTTT
16 TRBJ2-1 TRBD2 - TRBV7-9 CASSPPRGGSDNEQFF TGTGCCAGCAGCCCCCCCCGGGGGGGATCCGACAATGAGCAGTTCTTC
12 TRBJ1-2 - few TRBV4-1 CASSHSDWGYTF TGCGCCAGCAGCCACTCCGACTGGGGCTACACCTTC
17 TRBJ1-1 - once TRBV5-6 CASSLSAATGMNTEAFF TGTGCCAGCAGCTTGTCAGCGGCAACAGGGATGAACACTGAAGCTTTCTTT
15 TRBJ2-1 - - TRBV27 CASSQGGSSYNEQFF TGTGCCAGCAGTCAGGGGGGTAGCTCCTACAATGAGCAGTTCTTC
14 TRBJ1-3 - once TRBV29-1 CSVLGGLDGNTIYF TGCAGCGTTCTCGGGGGCCTGGACGGAAACACCATATATTTT
15 TRBJ1-3 - once TRBV4-1 CASSQLSGAGNTIYF TGCGCCAGCAGCCAACTCTCGGGGGCTGGAAACACCATATATTTT